This is a list of T cell receptor beta chains from one sample in a study of metastatic and nonmetastatic thyroid tumors. TCRdb used MiXCR to call clones anew from the PCR reads. The sample consists of 43,000 or so clones, roughly 4% of them appearing once. The specimen was blood. The receptors shown here come from a female donor with papillary thyroid cancer or a benign thyroid nodule (not recorded which). Some clones in this sample may be carry-over from other donors' samples. CDR3s include the opening cysteine and the closing phenylalanine or tryptophan. The D gene is left open where the match is weak. The listing skips clone size in some rows; elsewhere it reads once, few, many or a size class.

V gene,clone size,J gene,D gene,CDR3 DNA,CDR3 protein
TRBV6-2/TRBV6-3,-,TRBJ1-1,-,TGTGCCAGCAGCTCACTAGGGGGAGACACTGAAGCTTTCTTT,CASSSLGGDTEAFF
TRBV11-2,many,TRBJ1-1,-,TGTGCCAGCAGCTTCGCGAACACTGAAGCTTTCTTT,CASSFANTEAFF
TRBV6-1,few,TRBJ2-2,-,TGTGCCAGCTGCCTTAAAGCGCGGAACAACGGAGAGCTGTTTTTT,CASCLKARNNGELFF
TRBV19,many,TRBJ1-2,TRBD1,TGTGCCAGTAGTACAATAGGGGGGGGGACAGGGGGACGTGGCTACACCTTC,CASSTIGGGTGGRGYTF
TRBV15,few,TRBJ2-7,-,TGTGCCACCAGCAGAGATACAGTTTTCTCCTACGAGCAGTACTTC,CATSRDTVFSYEQYF
TRBV6-1,many,TRBJ1-6,-,TGTGCCAGCACGCAAGATGCTACAGGTTTGGGTAATTCACCCCTCCACTTT,CASTQDATGLGNSPLHF
TRBV20-1,many,TRBJ1-5,-,TGCAGTGCTAGAGAGGACAGTTATCAGCCCCAGCATTTT,CSAREDSYQPQHF
TRBV20-1,-,TRBJ2-7,TRBD2,TGCAGTGCTAGGGGACTAGCGGGAGATTACGAGCAGTACTTC,CSARGLAGDYEQYF
TRBV6-2/TRBV6-3,-,TRBJ1-1,-,TGTGCCAGCAGTCGCCGGGGGGGGAACACTGAAGCTTTCTTT,CASSRRGGNTEAFF
TRBV6-1,few,TRBJ2-3,TRBD2,TGTGCCAGCATAATGAGCGGGATTACAGATACGCAGTATTTT,CASIMSGITDTQYF
TRBV25-1,many,TRBJ2-1,-,TGTGCCAGCAGTGAATACTACTACAATGAGCAGTTCTTC,CASSEYYYNEQFF
TRBV6-2/TRBV6-3,-,TRBJ2-5,-,TGTGCCAGCAGTCCCCGCTGCTCCCAAGAGACCCAGTACTTC,CASSPRCSQETQYF
TRBV7-9,many,TRBJ2-2,TRBD2,TGTGCCAGCAGCTTAGCGAGCGGGAAAGGGACCGGGGAGCTGTTTTTT,CASSLASGKGTGELFF
TRBV14,few,TRBJ2-7,TRBD2,TGTGCCAGCAGCCCTAGGAGGACTAGCGGAAAAAGGGAGCAGTACTTC,CASSPRRTSGKREQYF
TRBV7-3,-,TRBJ1-2,-,TGTGCCAGCAGCTTATCGTCATCCGTGACTGGGGGCTACACCTTC,CASSLSSSVTGGYTF
TRBV29-1,many,TRBJ2-7,-,TGCAGCGTTATGGGGAGGACGGGATACGAGCAGTACTTC,CSVMGRTGYEQYF
TRBV7-2,few,TRBJ2-7,-,TGTGCCAGCAGCTTAGGGAGACTAGCCTACGAGCAGTACTTC,CASSLGRLAYEQYF
TRBV27,many,TRBJ2-7,TRBD1,TGTGCCAGCAGTTCCACAGGGGGTAAACTGTGGGAGCAGTACTTC,CASSSTGGKLWEQYF
TRBV12-3/TRBV12-4,-,TRBJ2-3,-,TGTGCCAGCAGCCGAGGACCAGGGAGCGATACGCAGTATTTT,CASSRGPGSDTQYF
TRBV20-1,many,TRBJ2-3,TRBD2,TGCAGTGCTAGAAGGCTAGCGGGAGAGATAGATACGCAGTATTTT,CSARRLAGEIDTQYF
TRBV19,many,TRBJ1-1,-,TGTGCCAGTAGTAGCCCGACGGGTATGAACACTGAAGCTTTCTTT,CASSSPTGMNTEAFF
TRBV10-1,-,TRBJ1-1,-,TGCGCCAGCAGTGAGCGGTACGTCACTGAAGCTTTCTTT,CASSERYVTEAFF
TRBV27,-,TRBJ2-5,-,TGTGCCAGCAGCCGGAAGCTACCCCGCCAAGAGACCCAGTACTTC,CASSRKLPRQETQYF
TRBV5-1,few,TRBJ2-7,-,TGCGCCAGCAGCTTCTCGCGGGGGCCCTCCTACGAGCAGTACTTC,CASSFSRGPSYEQYF
TRBV27,many,TRBJ1-6,-,TGTGCCAGCAGTTTATCGGGCGGCAGGGGTTATAGTATCTCACCCCTCCACTTT,CASSLSGGRGYSISPLHF
TRBV4-1,many,TRBJ2-6,-,TGCGCCAGCAGCCAAGATAGGGGGGTGACGGGCTCTGGGGCCAACGTCCTGACTTTC,CASSQDRGVTGSGANVLTF
TRBV10-2,many,TRBJ2-7,TRBD2,TGCGCCAGCAGTGAGTCGACCGCGGGAGGAAACGAGCAGTACTTC,CASSESTAGGNEQYF
TRBV20-1,many,TRBJ2-1,TRBD1,TGCAGTGCTAGAGTACTAGACAGGGGGCCGATCAATGAGCAGTTCTTC,CSARVLDRGPINEQFF
TRBV6-1,-,TRBJ2-3,-,TGTGCCAGTTGTAGCGGTCTCACAGATACGCAGTATTTT,CASCSGLTDTQYF
TRBV13,-,TRBJ2-7,TRBD1,TGTGCCAGCAGCCAGACAGGGGTTAACGAGCAGTACTTC,CASSQTGVNEQYF
TRBV5-1,many,TRBJ2-3,-,TGCGCCAGCAGCTTCGGCACTAGTGGGGATACGCAGTATTTT,CASSFGTSGDTQYF
TRBV30,many,TRBJ2-3,TRBD1,TGTGCCCGGAGTGTACAACGGGACAGTCGGTATTTT,CARSVQRDSRYF
TRBV12-3/TRBV12-4,-,TRBJ1-1,-,TGTGCCAGCAGTTTAGACAGTGTTAACACTGAAGCTTTCTTT,CASSLDSVNTEAFF
TRBV3-1,few,TRBJ1-1,-,TGTGCCAGCAGCCAATACACTGAAGCTTTCTTT,CASSQYTEAFF
TRBV13,many,TRBJ2-7,-,TGTGCCAGCAGCATAACAGGGTCCGCGCCCTCCTACGAGCAGTACTTC,CASSITGSAPSYEQYF
TRBV7-2,many,TRBJ2-7,TRBD2,TGTGCCAGCAGCTCCGGGACTAGCGCACCCTACGAGCAGTACTTC,CASSSGTSAPYEQYF
TRBV7-6,many,TRBJ2-1,-,TGTGCCAGCAGCAGCAGGGGAGGTGATGAGCAGTTCTTC,CASSSRGGDEQFF
TRBV5-1,many,TRBJ2-3,-,TGCGCCAGCAGCTCTACAGGGAAAACGGCAGATACGCAGTATTTT,CASSSTGKTADTQYF
TRBV10-3,many,TRBJ2-5,-,TGTGCCATCAGTGAAGATTGGGAAGAGACCCAGTACTTC,CAISEDWEETQYF
TRBV20-1,-,TRBJ2-7,TRBD2,TGCAGTGCTAGCCCCATCCTCCCGGGGACTATCTTTGACGAGCAGTACTTC,CSASPILPGTIFDEQYF